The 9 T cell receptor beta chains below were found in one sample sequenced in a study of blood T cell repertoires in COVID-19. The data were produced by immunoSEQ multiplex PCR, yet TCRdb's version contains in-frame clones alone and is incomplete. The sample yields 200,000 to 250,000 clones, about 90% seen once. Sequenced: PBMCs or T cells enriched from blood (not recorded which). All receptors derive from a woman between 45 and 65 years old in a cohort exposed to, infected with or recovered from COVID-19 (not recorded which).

CDR3 sequence (DNA): TGTGCCAGCAGCAAGCCCCGACAGGGCCAAGAGACCCAGTACTTC. Translated: CASSKPRQGQETQYF. The V gene is TRBV21-1, the J gene TRBJ2-5; the table's D gene call, TRBD1, was not cross checked with the DNA. TRBV21-1 is noted as a pseudogene. The CDR3 has 15 residues.

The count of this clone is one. CDR3 coding DNA: TGTGCCAGCAGCTTAGATGGTGTAGATCAGCCCCAGCATTTT. It encodes CASSLDGVDQPQHF. V and J are TRBV7-9 and TRBJ1-5; no reliable D call. The germline V gene has CDR1 SEHNR and CDR2 FQNEAQ (reference sequence). The CDR3 spans 14 residues. Trimming removed 1 base from V and 5 bases from J, with 9 bases in between.

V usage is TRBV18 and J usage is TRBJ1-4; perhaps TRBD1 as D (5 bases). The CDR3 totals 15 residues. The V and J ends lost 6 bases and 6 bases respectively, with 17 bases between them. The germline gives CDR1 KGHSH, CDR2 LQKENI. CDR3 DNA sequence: TGTGCCAGCTCTGGCGGATGGGGCCGAGATGAAAAACTGTTTTTT. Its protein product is CASSGGWGRDEKLFF.

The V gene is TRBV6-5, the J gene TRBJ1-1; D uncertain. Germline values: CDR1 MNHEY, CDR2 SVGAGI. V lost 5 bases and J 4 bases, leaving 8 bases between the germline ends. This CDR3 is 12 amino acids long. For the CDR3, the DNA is TGTGCCAGCAGTCTGACAACCACTGAAGCTTTCTTT. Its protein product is CASSLTTTEAFF.

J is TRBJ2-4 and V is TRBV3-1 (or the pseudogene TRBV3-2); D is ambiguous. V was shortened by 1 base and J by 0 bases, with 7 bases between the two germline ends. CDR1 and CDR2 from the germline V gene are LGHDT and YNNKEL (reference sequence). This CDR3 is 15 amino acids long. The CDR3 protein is CASSQGEIAKNIQYF. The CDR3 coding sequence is TGTGCCAGCAGCCAAGGAGAGATAGCCAAAAACATTCAGTACTTC.

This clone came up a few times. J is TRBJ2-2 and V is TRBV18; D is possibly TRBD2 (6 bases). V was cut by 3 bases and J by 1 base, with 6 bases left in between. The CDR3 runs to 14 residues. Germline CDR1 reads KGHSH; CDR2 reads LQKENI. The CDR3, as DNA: TGTGCCAGCTCACCTAGCGGGAACACCGGGGAGCTGTTTTTT. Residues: CASSPSGNTGELFF. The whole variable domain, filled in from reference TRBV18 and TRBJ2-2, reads NAGVMQNPRHLVRRRGQEARLRCSPMKGHSHVYWYRQLPEEGLKFMVYLQKENIIDESGMPKERFSAEFPKEGPSILRIQQVVRGDSAAYFCASSPSGNTGELFFGEGSRLTVL.

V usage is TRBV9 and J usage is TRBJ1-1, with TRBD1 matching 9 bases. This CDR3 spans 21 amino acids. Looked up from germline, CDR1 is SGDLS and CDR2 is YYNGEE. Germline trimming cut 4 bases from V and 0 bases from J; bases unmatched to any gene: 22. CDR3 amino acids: CASSPIPPGQGRRGVNTEAFF. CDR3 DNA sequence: TGTGCCAGCAGCCCCATTCCTCCGGGACAGGGTAGGCGAGGGGTGAACACTGAAGCTTTCTTT.

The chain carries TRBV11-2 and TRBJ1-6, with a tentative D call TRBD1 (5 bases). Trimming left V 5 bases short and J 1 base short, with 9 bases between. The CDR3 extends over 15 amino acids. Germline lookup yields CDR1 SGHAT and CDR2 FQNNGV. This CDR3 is CASSLAGSYNSPLHF. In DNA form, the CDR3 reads TGTGCCAGCAGCCTAGCAGGGTCCTATAATTCACCCCTCCACTTT.

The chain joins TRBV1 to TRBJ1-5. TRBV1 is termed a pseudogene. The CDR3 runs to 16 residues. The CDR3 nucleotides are TGCACCAGCAGCCAAGTCGGCAGGACTGATCATCAGCCCCAGCATTTT. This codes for CTSSQVGRTDHQPQHF.